Sequencing of this T cell receptor beta chain was carried out in a study of blood T cell repertoires in COVID-19. Across the whole study: Samples came from the United States, Italy and Spain, spanning acute and convalescent COVID-19. Sources were T cells, B-cell-depleted T cells, or PBMCs; the material itself was cDNA or gDNA.

The CDR3 has 17 amino acids. The junction had 15 bases not matched to a gene; V was cut back by 4 bases and J by 3 bases. CDR1 and CDR2 from the germline V gene are SGHRS and YFSETQ. Patients at the Seattle site were enrolled during active infection and followed longitudinally. As processed by the authors: Reference gene primer amplification gave estimated nucleated cell counts. Sequenced by immunoSEQ multiplex PCR; TCRdb stores in-frame clones only, minus some. For V, J and clone size, that table is used; D and trimming come from the DNA. The sample lists 300,000 to 450,000 clones, 70% to 90% occurring once.

The sequence derives from a woman younger than 45 with COVID-19, enrolled during active disease. The sequenced material came from peripheral blood. V is TRBV5-1 and J is TRBJ1-2; 7 bases match TRBD1. The CDR3 here is CASSLTGQDDNHYGYTF. Written as DNA, the CDR3 is TGCGCCAGCAGCCTTACCGGACAGGACGACAACCACTATGGCTACACCTTC. The full variable domain, completed using reference TRBV5-1 and TRBJ1-2, is KAGVTQTPRYLIKTRGQQVTLSCSPISGHRSVSWYQQTPGQGLQFLFEYFSETQRNKGNFPGRFSGRQFSNSRSEMNVSTLELGDSALYLCASSLTGQDDNHYGYTFGSGTRLTVV.